The 27 T cell receptor beta chains below come from one sample, sequenced in a study of T-cell memory formation after mild COVID-19. One entry per CDR3 protein, called by TCRdb with MiXCR from the 5' RACE reads. Of about 240,000 distinct CDR3 sequences in the sample, 8% to 9.5% were seen once. The material sequenced was PBMCs or a T cell subset sorted from them (not recorded which). The receptors come from a man between 18 and 35 years old who had mild COVID-19 (a few samples of this study predate the infection). Cell type and time point are not known.

This clonotype was found a few times. The rearrangement uses TRBV7-2 and TRBJ1-5; D is unresolved. V was clipped by 5 bases and J by 5 bases, with 7 bases between them. CDR1 and CDR2 (germline): SGHTA, FQGNSA. The CDR3 has 12 residues. CDR3 nucleotide sequence: TGTGCCAGCAGCCTCCGGGATCAGCCCCAGCATTTT. This codes for CASSLRDQPQHF.

Ten or more counts support this clonotype. V is TRBV29-1 and J is TRBJ2-5, with 14 nucleotides matching TRBD2. The germline V gene has CDR1 SQVTM and CDR2 ANQGSEA. The V segment lost 6 bases and the J segment 7 bases; nucleotides outside the gene matches: 13. The CDR3 sequence is 16 residues long. CDR3 in DNA: TGCAGCGTCGAGCAATCCGGGACTAGCGGGAGCGGGACCCAGTACTTC. Encoded protein: CSVEQSGTSGSGTQYF.

This clonotype was seen a handful of times. The chain recombines TRBV7-2 with TRBJ1-1; 10 nucleotides agree with TRBD1. The CDR3 is 17 amino acids. The V and J ends lost 4 bases and 2 bases, in that order; junction bases with no gene match: 10. Per germline, CDR1 SGHTA and CDR2 FQGNSA. The CDR3 DNA reads as TGTGCCAGCAGCTCCCTTCGGGACAGGGGACTTAACACTGAAGCTTTCTTT. Its translation is CASSSLRDRGLNTEAFF.

This clonotype came up many times. The rearrangement links TRBV5-1 to TRBJ2-2, with D maybe TRBD1 (6 bases). V was trimmed by 4 bases and J by 4 bases, leaving 8 bases between them. The CDR3 spans 13 residues. Germline CDR1 SGHRS, CDR2 YFSETQ. The chain's CDR3 is CASSVDSTGELFF. The CDR3, as DNA: TGCGCCAGCAGCGTGGACAGCACCGGGGAGCTGTTTTTT.

Only a few counts were recorded for this clonotype. The chain uses TRBV7-2 and TRBJ1-6, with TRBD1 matching over 7 bases. J gave up 6 bases and V 8 bases, and 10 bases lay outside the gene matches. This CDR3 contains 15 residues. Germline values: CDR1 SGHTA, CDR2 FQGNSA. This chain's CDR3 is CASVLRTGSNSPLHF. The CDR3 nucleotides are TGTGCCAGCGTCCTCCGGACAGGTTCTAATTCACCCCTCCACTTT.

The chain employs TRBV12-3 or TRBV12-4 and TRBJ1-2, with TRBD1 identical over 8 bases. CDR3 length: 12 residues. The V and J ends lost 8 bases and 6 bases, in that order; junction bases with no gene match: 5. The CDR3 protein is CASGQGSNGYTF. CDR3 DNA sequence: TGTGCCAGCGGACAGGGCTCGAATGGCTACACCTTC.

The chain combines TRBV6-5 with TRBJ2-2; possibly TRBD2 for D (5 bases). Germline CDR1 is MNHEY and CDR2 is SVGAGI. The CDR3 is 15 residues long. V gave up 2 bases and J gave up 6 bases, with 13 bases separating them. CDR3 coding DNA: TGTGCCAGCAGTTACAACCGGGGATGGGCCGGGGAGCTGTTTTTT. Its protein product is CASSYNRGWAGELFF.

This clonotype was detected ten times or more. The chain uses TRBV7-8 and TRBJ2-3; D may correspond to TRBD1 or TRBD2 (5 bases each). Germline V gene data show CDR1 as SGHVS and CDR2 as FQNEAQ. CDR3 length: 13 residues. Trimming shortened V by 6 bases and J by 0 bases, and 7 bases separated the two germline ends. The CDR3 DNA is TGTGCCAGCAGGTGGGGGAGCACAGATACGCAGTATTTT. Translated: CASRWGSTDTQYF.

This clonotype was detected a few times. V and J are TRBV7-2 and TRBJ2-5, with TRBD2 identical over 12 bases. The CDR3 sequence is 15 residues long. Germline assignment: CDR1 SGHTA and CDR2 FQGNSA. Trimming at V came to 2 bases and at J to 4 bases, leaving 2 bases not matched to a gene. CDR3 in amino acids: CASSLTSGGPETQYF. The CDR3 region has the DNA TGTGCCAGCAGCTTAACTAGCGGGGGGCCAGAGACCCAGTACTTC.

This clonotype was detected a few times. The chain combines TRBV6-5 with TRBJ2-5; D possibly corresponds to TRBD2 (5 bases). Between the trimmed V and J ends, which lost 7 bases and 10 bases, there was a span of 13 bases. Germline V gene lookup returns CDR1 MNHEY and CDR2 SVGAGI. The CDR3 runs 11 residues. For the CDR3, the DNA is TGTGCCAGCACAAATTCGGGGAACCAGTACTTC. Its protein product is CASTNSGNQYF.

This clonotype was detected a few times. The CDR3, as DNA: TGTGCCATCAGCGTGGACGGGAACACTGAAGCTTTCTTT. This translates into CAISVDGNTEAFF. The rearrangement joins TRBV10-3 to TRBJ1-1; D not certain. Germline values: CDR1 ENHRY, CDR2 SYGVKD. Trimming removed 6 bases from V and 1 base from J, with 9 bases in between. The CDR3 is made up of 13 amino acids.

CDR3 sequence: CASSQDGALAAQETQYF. In nucleotides, the CDR3 is TGCGCCAGCAGCCAAGATGGGGCCCTAGCGGCCCAAGAGACCCAGTACTTC. The V gene is TRBV4-3, the J gene TRBJ2-5, with TRBD2 matching over 7 bases. Trimming took 0 bases from V and 1 from J; bases not matched to a gene: 8. Germline values: CDR1 LGHNA, CDR2 YSLEER. This CDR3 has 17 amino acids.

The V gene is TRBV7-3, the J gene TRBJ1-1, with 8 bases that match TRBD1. The CDR3 is 15 amino acids. Germline values: CDR1 SGHTA, CDR2 FQGTGA. The V gene end was trimmed by 5 bases and the J gene end by 3 bases; junction bases not matched to a gene: 8. The CDR3 bases are TGTGCCAGCAGCCCCCGGGACAGGCGGGACACTGAAGCTTTCTTT. Translation gives CASSPRDRRDTEAFF.

V usage is TRBV28 and J usage is TRBJ1-6, with D unresolved. The germline V gene encodes CDR1 MDHEN and CDR2 SYDVKM. V was cut by 5 bases and J by 0 bases, with 11 bases left in between. This CDR3 is built from 16 residues. The CDR3 sequence: CASSPPPSSYNSPLHF. The CDR3 DNA reads TGTGCCAGCAGTCCTCCCCCGAGCTCCTATAATTCACCCCTCCACTTT.

This clonotype was picked up a small number of times. The J gene is TRBJ2-4, the V gene TRBV11-2; 12 bases align to TRBD2. The CDR3 is 17 amino acids. The V gene's germline CDR1 is SGHAT and CDR2 FQNNGV. Trimming removed 5 bases from V and 0 bases from J; junction bases left unmatched: 5. The CDR3 spells CASSPRLAGVAKNIQYF. The CDR3 region has the DNA TGTGCCAGCAGCCCCCGACTAGCGGGGGTAGCCAAAAACATTCAGTACTTC.

This chain connects TRBV15 to TRBJ2-3; D is unresolved. This CDR3 has 13 residues. Germline V gene data show CDR1 as LNHNV and CDR2 as YYDKDF (reference sequence). Trimming took off 1 base at V and 1 base at J, with 3 bases between the two ends. CDR3 DNA sequence: TGTGCCACCAGCAGAGGGGGCACAGATACGCAGTATTTT. This codes for CATSRGGTDTQYF.

The J gene is TRBJ2-4, the V gene TRBV1; no DNA check was done on the table's D call, TRBD1. TRBV1 is designated a pseudogene. The CDR3 totals 20 residues. The chain's CDR3 is CTSSQEGLATPPVAKNIQYF. The DNA of the CDR3 is TGCACCAGCAGCCAAGAGGGGTTAGCGACGCCGCCTGTAGCCAAAAACATTCAGTACTTC.

In its sample, this clonotype was seen a few times. The chain carries TRBV2 and TRBJ1-1, with D unresolved. This CDR3 has 11 amino acids. V was trimmed by 8 bases and J by 0 bases, leaving 4 bases between them. Per germline, CDR1 SNHLY and CDR2 FYNNEI. CDR3: CASALNTEAFF. The CDR3 DNA reads TGTGCCAGCGCTTTGAACACTGAAGCTTTCTTT.

Worth noting for this clonotype: At one end the junction does not follow the germline gene, possibly because of a read error. The CDR3 DNA sequence: TGCTCCAGCAGCTTAAAGGGGCCCAACGCGAACACCGGGGAGCTGTTTTTT. It specifies CSSSLKGPNANTGELFF. This chain joins TRBV5-1 and TRBJ2-2; tentatively, D is TRBD1 (5 bases). CDR3 length: 17 residues. From germline, CDR1 is SGHRS and CDR2 YFSETQ.

This clonotype was seen ten or more times. The rearrangement joins TRBV5-1 to TRBJ2-7; D call uncertain. Germline loops: CDR1 SGHRS, CDR2 YFSETQ. The V gene lost 1 base and the J gene lost 6 bases, with 11 bases spanning the gap. This CDR3 spans 13 amino acids. The CDR3 here is CASSLLSATEQYV. The CDR3 nucleotides read TGCGCCAGCAGCTTGCTAAGTGCTACCGAGCAGTACGTC.

This clonotype was counted at least ten times. The V call is TRBV5-1, the J call TRBJ1-1, with no clear D. Between the trimmed V and J ends, which lost 3 bases and 1 base, there was a span of 7 bases. CDR1 is SGHRS and CDR2 is YFSETQ in the germline V gene. The CDR3 loop spans 13 amino acids. This chain's CDR3 is CASSSEPNTEAFF. CDR3 DNA sequence: TGCGCCAGCAGCTCCGAACCGAACACTGAAGCTTTCTTT.

This clonotype was counted a few times. The chain links TRBV7-2 to TRBJ1-5; weak D call: TRBD1 (6 bases). The CDR3 covers 16 residues. Germline CDR1 SGHTA, CDR2 FQGNSA. The V gene lost 5 bases and the J gene lost 4 bases, with 18 bases spanning the gap. CDR3 amino acids: CASSPRQGPGNQPQHF. The CDR3 DNA is TGTGCCAGCAGCCCCCGGCAGGGGCCGGGGAATCAGCCCCAGCATTTT.

A few counts support this clonotype. The chain joins TRBV20-1 to TRBJ2-7, with D uncertain. This CDR3 is 13 amino acids long. Germline V lookup: CDR1 DFQATT, CDR2 SNEGSKA (reference sequence). Deletions cut 4 bases from V and 0 bases from J, with 10 bases between. CDR3 region: CSATYRRSYEQYF. DNA of the CDR3: TGCAGTGCTACGTATCGACGCTCCTACGAGCAGTACTTC.

This clonotype appeared a few times. This rearrangement joins TRBV24-1 to TRBJ2-5; D remains unclear. This CDR3 is built from 12 residues. CDR1 is KGHDR, CDR2 SFDVKD, per germline. Trimming stripped 3 bases from V and 7 bases from J, with 8 bases between. CDR3 in amino acids: CATSDPSLTQYF. The DNA of the CDR3 is TGTGCCACCAGTGATCCCTCTCTGACCCAGTACTTC.

The CDR3 nucleotides read TGTGCCAGTAGTCGGGACAGGGCAACGCCAGATACGCAGTATTTT. This gives the protein CASSRDRATPDTQYF. The gene calls are TRBV19 and TRBJ2-3, with 9 bases matching TRBD1. Germline V gene data show CDR1 as LNHDA and CDR2 as SQIVND (reference sequence). Losses at the gene ends were 5 bases for V and 4 bases for J; bases not matched to a gene: 7. The CDR3 sequence is 15 residues long.

The V gene is TRBV7-2, the J gene TRBJ1-2; D uncertain. The CDR3 totals 9 residues. Trimming removed 1 base from V and 13 bases from J, with 4 bases in between. Per the germline V gene, CDR1 is SGHTA and CDR2 is FQGNSA. The CDR3 loop reads CASSLVFTF. The CDR3, as DNA: TGTGCCAGCAGCTTAGTCTTCACCTTC. Variable domain in full (rest from reference TRBV7-2 and TRBJ1-2): GAGVSQSPSNKVTEKGKDVELRCDPISGHTALYWYRQSLGQGLEFLIYFQGNSAPDKSGLPSDRFSAERTGGSVSTLTIQRTQQEDSAVYLCASSLVFTFGSGTRLTVV.

This clonotype was observed at least ten times. V is TRBV12-3 or TRBV12-4 and J is TRBJ1-1, with a tentative D call TRBD1 (5 bases). V lost 6 bases, J lost 3 bases, and 11 bases lay in between. The CDR3 loop spans 13 amino acids. Here the CDR3 reads CASRSRVYTEAFF. As DNA, the CDR3 is TGTGCCAGCAGATCCAGGGTATACACTGAAGCTTTCTTT.